This T cell receptor beta chain was observed in a study of long-term antiretroviral therapy in people with HIV. Researchers ran immunoSEQ v3.0 at survey level. The method was immunoSEQ multiplex PCR; TCRdb's version includes in-frame clones alone and lacks a portion of them. The top ten hold roughly 2.1% of the sample, which has over 40,000 clones, over 90% seen once. A word on this clone: Its antigen is still unknown.

At minimum, one pre-ART and two post-ART PBMC samples were obtained from each donor. The United States was where all participants with HIV were treated. The germline CDR1 and CDR2 sequences are MDHEN and SYDVKM. The CDR3 runs 15 residues. V dropped 4 bases and J dropped 5; count of bases not matched to a gene: 10. Study results and caveats: Clones showing expansion before ART dominated the repertoire at all time points.

The sequenced sample was unsorted PBMCs, obtained about 9.1 years after starting antiretroviral therapy. The V and J genes are TRBV28 and TRBJ2-5; TRBD2 agrees at 7 bases. The origin of this receptor is a man aged 25-40 years with HIV. The CDR3 nucleotides are TGTGCCAGCAGTTCGGGGGGTCTATTGAGGGAGACCCAGTACTTC. Protein: CASSSGGLLRETQYF.